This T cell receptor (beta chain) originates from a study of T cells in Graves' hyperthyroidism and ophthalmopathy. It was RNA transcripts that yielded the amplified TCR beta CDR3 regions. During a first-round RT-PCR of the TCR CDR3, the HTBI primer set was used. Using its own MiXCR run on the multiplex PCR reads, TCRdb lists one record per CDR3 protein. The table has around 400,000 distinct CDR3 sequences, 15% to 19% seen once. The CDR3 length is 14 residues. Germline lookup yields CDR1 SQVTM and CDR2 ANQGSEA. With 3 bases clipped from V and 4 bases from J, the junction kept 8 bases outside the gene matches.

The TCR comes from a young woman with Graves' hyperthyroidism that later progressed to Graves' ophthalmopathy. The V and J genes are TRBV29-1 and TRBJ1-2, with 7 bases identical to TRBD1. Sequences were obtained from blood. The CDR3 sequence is CSVERQGGLYGYTF. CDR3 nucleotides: TGCAGCGTTGAGCGGCAGGGGGGACTCTATGGCTACACCTTC.